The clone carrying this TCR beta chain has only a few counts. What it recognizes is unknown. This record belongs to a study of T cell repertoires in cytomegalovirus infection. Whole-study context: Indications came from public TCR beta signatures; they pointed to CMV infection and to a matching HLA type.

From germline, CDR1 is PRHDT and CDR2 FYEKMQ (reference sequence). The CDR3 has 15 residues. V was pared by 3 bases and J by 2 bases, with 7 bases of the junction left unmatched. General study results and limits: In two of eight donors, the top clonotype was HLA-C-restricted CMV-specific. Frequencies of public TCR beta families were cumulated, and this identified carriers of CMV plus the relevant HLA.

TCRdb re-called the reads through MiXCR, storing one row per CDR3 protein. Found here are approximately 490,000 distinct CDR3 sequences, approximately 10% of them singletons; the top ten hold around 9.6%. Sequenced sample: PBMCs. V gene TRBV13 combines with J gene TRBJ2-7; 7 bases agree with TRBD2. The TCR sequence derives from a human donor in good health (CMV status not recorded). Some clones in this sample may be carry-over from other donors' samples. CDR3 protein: CASSFTRESPYEQYF. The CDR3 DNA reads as TGTGCCAGCAGCTTTACGCGGGAGTCCCCCTACGAGCAGTACTTC.